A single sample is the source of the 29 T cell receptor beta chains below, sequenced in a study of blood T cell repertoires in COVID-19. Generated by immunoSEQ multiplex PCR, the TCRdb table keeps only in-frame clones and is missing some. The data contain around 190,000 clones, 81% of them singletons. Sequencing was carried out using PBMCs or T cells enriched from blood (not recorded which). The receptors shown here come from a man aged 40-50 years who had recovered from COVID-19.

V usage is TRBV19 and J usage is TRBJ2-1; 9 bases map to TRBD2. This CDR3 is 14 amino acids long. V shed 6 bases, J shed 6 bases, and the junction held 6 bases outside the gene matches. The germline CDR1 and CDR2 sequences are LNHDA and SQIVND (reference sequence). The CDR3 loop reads CASRQRGAPNEQFF. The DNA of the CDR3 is TGTGCCAGTAGGCAGCGGGGGGCCCCCAATGAGCAGTTCTTC. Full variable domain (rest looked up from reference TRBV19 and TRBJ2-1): DGGITQSPKYLFRKEGQNVTLSCEQNLNHDAMYWYRQDPGQGLRLIYYSQIVNDFQKGDIAEGYSVSREKKESFPLTVTSAQKNPTAFYLCASRQRGAPNEQFFGPGTRLTVL.

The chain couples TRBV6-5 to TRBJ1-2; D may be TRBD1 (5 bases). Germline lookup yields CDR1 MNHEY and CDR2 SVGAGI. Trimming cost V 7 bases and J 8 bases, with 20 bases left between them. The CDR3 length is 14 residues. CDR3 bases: TGTGCCAGCAAGAATCCACAGGCCCGGGGGGGCTACACCTTC. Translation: CASKNPQARGGYTF.

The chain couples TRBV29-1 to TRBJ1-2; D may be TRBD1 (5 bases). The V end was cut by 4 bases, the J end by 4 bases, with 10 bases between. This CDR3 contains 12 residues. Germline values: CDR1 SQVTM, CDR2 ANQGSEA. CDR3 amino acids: CSVVSGGYGYTF. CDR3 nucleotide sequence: TGCAGCGTTGTCTCGGGGGGCTATGGCTACACCTTC.

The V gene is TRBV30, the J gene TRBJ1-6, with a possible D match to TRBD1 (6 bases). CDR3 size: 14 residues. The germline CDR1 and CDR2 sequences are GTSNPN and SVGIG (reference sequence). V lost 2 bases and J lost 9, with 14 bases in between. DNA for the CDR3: TGTGCCTGGAGTATGGAACAGGGAGCTTCACCCCTCCACTTT. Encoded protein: CAWSMEQGASPLHF.

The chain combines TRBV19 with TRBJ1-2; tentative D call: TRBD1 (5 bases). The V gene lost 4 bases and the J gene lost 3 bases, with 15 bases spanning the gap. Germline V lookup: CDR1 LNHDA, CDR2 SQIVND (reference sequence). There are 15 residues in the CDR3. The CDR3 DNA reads TGTGCCAGTAGTAGGACATTCCAGGGTCACTATGGCTACACCTTC. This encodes CASSRTFQGHYGYTF.

The CDR3 reads CASSQTRTGGYQPQHF. The CDR3, as DNA: TGCGCCAGCAGTCAAACAAGGACAGGGGGCTATCAGCCCCAGCATTTT. The chain uses TRBV23-1 and TRBJ1-5; 11 positions match TRBD1. TRBV23-1 is labeled an ORF, and its function is uncertain. V dropped 2 bases and J dropped 5; count of bases not matched to a gene: 5. This CDR3 is 16 amino acids long.

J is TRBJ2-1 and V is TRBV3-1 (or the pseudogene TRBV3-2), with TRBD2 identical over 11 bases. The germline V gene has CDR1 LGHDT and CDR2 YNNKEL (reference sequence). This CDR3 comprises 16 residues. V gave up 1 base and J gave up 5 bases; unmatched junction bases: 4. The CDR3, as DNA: TGTGCCAGCAGCCAAGGCCATAGCGGGAGGGACAATGAGCAGTTCTTC. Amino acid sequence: CASSQGHSGRDNEQFF.

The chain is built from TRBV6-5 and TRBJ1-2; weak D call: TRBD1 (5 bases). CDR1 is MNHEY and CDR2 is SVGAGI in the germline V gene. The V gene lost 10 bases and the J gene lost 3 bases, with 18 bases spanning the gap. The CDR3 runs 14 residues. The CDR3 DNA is TGTGCCACCGGCGGGGCCACGGGGGACTATGGCTACACCTTC. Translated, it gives CATGGATGDYGYTF.

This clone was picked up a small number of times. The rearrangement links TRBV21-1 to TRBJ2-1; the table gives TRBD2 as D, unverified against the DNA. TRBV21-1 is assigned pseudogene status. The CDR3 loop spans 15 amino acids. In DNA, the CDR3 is TGTGCCAGCAGCCTAGCCCGCCCTACCTACAATGAGCAGTTCTTC. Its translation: CASSLARPTYNEQFF.

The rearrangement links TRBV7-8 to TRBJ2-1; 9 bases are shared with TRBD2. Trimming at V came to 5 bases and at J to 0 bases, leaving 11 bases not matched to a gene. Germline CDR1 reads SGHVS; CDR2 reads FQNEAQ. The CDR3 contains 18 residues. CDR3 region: CASSPIPPTSGSYNEQFF. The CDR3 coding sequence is TGTGCCAGCAGCCCTATACCCCCGACTAGCGGCTCCTACAATGAGCAGTTCTTC.

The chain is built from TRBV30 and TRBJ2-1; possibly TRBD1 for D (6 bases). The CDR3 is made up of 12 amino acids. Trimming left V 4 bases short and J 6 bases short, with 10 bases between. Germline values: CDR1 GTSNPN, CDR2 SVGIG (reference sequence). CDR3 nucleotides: TGTGCCTGGAACAGGGCGGGCAATGAGCAGTTCTTC. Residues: CAWNRAGNEQFF.

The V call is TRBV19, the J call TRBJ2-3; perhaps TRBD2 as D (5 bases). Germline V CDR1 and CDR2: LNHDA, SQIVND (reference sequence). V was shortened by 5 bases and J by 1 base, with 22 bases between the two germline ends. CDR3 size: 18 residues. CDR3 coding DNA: TGTGCCAGTAGTTCCTGGGGAGACACGGCCGAAGGCACAGATACGCAGTATTTT. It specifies CASSSWGDTAEGTDTQYF.

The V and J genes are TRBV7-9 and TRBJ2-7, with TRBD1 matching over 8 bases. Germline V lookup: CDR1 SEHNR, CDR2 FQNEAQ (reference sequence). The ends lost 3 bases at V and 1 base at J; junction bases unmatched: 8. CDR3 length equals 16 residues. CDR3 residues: CASSFPSGTGSYEQYF. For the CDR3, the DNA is TGTGCCAGCAGCTTCCCGTCCGGGACAGGTTCCTACGAGCAGTACTTC.

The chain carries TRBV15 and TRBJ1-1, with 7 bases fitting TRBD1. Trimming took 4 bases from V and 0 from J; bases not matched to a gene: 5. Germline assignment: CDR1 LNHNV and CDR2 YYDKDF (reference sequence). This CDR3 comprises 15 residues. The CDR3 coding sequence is TGTGCCACCAGCACCTGGACAGGATTGAACACTGAAGCTTTCTTT. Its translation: CATSTWTGLNTEAFF.

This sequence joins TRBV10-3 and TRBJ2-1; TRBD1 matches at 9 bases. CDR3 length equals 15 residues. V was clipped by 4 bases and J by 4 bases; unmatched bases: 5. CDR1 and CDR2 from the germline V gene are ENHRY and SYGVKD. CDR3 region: CAISAGTGFYNEQFF. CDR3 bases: TGTGCCATCAGTGCCGGGACAGGGTTTTACAATGAGCAGTTCTTC.

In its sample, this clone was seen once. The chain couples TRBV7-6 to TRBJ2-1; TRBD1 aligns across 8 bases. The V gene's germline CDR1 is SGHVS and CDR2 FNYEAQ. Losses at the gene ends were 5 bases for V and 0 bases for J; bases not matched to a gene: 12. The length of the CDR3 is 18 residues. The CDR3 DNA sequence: TGTGCCAGCAGCCCTACAGGGGGAGGTATAAGCTCCTACAATGAGCAGTTCTTC. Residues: CASSPTGGGISSYNEQFF.

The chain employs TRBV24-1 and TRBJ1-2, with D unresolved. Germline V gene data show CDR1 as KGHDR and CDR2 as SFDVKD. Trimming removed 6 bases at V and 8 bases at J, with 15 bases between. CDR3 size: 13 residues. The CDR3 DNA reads TGTGCCACCAGTCAGGCAGCTTTAGGAGGCTACACCTTC. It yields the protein CATSQAALGGYTF.

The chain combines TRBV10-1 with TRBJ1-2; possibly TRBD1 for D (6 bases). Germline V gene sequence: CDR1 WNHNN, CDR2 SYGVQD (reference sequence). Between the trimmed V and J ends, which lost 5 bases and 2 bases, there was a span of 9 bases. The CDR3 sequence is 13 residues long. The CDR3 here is CASSFDRNYGYTF. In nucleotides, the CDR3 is TGCGCCAGCAGTTTTGACAGGAACTATGGCTACACCTTC.

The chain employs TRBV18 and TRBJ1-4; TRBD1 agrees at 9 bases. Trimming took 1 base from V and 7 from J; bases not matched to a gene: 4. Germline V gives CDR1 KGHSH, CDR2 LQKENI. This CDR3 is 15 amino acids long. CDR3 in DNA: TGTGCCAGCTCACCACGACAGGGGGTTAGTGAAAAACTGTTTTTT. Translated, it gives CASSPRQGVSEKLFF.

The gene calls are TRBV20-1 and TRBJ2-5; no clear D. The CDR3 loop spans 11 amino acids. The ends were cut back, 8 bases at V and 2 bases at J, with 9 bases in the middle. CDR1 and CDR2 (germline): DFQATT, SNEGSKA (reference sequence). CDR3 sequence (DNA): TGCAGTTCTTTATATCAAGAGACCCAGTACTTC. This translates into CSSLYQETQYF.

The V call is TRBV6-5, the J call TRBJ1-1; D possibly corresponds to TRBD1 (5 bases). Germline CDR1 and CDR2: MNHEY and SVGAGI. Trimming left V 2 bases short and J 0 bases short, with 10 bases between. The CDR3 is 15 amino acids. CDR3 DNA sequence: TGTGCCAGCAGTTACAAGTCAGGGATGAACACTGAAGCTTTCTTT. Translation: CASSYKSGMNTEAFF.

DNA of the CDR3: TGCGCCAGCAGCTCCAACACAGCGGGGAATGAAAAACTGTTTTTT. It is translated as CASSSNTAGNEKLFF. The chain couples TRBV5-1 to TRBJ1-4; D unresolved. The germline V gene has CDR1 SGHRS and CDR2 YFSETQ. The CDR3 covers 15 residues. V shed 3 bases and J shed 5 bases, with 14 bases lying between them.

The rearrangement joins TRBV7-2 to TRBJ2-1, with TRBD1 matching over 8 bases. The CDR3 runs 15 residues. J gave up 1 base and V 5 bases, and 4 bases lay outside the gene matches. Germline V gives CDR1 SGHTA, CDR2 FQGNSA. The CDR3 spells CASSPRTGSYNEQFF. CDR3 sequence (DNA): TGTGCCAGCAGCCCCCGGACAGGGTCCTACAATGAGCAGTTCTTC.

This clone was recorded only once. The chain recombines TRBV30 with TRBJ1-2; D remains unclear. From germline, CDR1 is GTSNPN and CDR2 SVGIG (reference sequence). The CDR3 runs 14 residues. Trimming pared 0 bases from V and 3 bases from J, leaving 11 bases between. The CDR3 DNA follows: TGTGCCTGGAGTGTTGCCGGTACTTACTATGGCTACACCTTC. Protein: CAWSVAGTYYGYTF.

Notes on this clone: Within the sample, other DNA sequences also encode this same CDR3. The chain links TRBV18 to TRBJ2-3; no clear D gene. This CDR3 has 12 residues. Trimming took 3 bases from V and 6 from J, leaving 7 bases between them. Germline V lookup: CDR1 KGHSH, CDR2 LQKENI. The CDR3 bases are TGTGCCAGCTCACCGTCCAGGGATACGCAGTATTTT. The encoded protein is CASSPSRDTQYF.

The CDR3 sequence is CASSQQGRGNEKLFF. The CDR3 DNA follows: TGTGCCAGCAGCCAACAGGGGAGAGGTAATGAAAAACTGTTTTTT. The J gene is TRBJ1-4, the V gene TRBV6-5, with 7 bases fitting TRBD1. The CDR3 sequence is 15 residues long. Germline assignment: CDR1 MNHEY and CDR2 SVGAGI. Trimming took 6 bases from V and 4 from J; bases not matched to a gene: 8.

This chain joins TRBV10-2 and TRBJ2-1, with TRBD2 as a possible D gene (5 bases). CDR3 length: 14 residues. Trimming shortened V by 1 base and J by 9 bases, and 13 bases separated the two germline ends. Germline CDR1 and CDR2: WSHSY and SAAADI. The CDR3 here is CASSELLNGGEQFF. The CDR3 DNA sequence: TGCGCCAGCAGTGAGTTGTTAAATGGAGGTGAGCAGTTCTTC.

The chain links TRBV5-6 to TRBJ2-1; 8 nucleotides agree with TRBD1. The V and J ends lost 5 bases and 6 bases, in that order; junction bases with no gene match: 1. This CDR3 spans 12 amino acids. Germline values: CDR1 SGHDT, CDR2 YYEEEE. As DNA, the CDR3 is TGTGCCAGCAGACAGGGGGTCAATGAGCAGTTCTTC. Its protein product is CASRQGVNEQFF.

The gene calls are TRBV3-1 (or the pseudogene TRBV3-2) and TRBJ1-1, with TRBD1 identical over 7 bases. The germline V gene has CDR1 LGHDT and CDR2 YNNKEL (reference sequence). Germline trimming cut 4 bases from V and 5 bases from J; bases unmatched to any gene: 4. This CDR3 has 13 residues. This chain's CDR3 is CASSLRGATEAFF. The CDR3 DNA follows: TGTGCCAGCAGCCTCAGGGGGGCTACTGAAGCTTTCTTT.